Presented here are 25 T cell receptor beta chains from one specimen sequenced in a study of T cell repertoires in cytomegalovirus infection. Each CDR3 protein is one row after TCRdb ran MiXCR on the reads. The sample includes around 450,000 distinct CDR3 sequences, approximately 31% of them seen just once. Material: PBMCs. These receptors were collected from a human donor in good health (CMV status not recorded). Some clones in this sample may be carry-over from other donors' samples.

The chain links TRBV19 to TRBJ2-5; 10 positions match TRBD2. The CDR3 contains 16 residues. Germline V gene data show CDR1 as LNHDA and CDR2 as SQIVND (reference sequence). Germline trimming cut 10 bases from V and 1 base from J; bases unmatched to any gene: 12. CDR3 protein: CATSKGLAGAQETQYF. In DNA form, the CDR3 reads TGTGCCACCTCTAAGGGCCTAGCGGGGGCCCAAGAGACCCAGTACTTC.

The rearrangement joins TRBV5-5 to TRBJ1-2, with D uncertain. The CDR3 runs 13 residues. V was trimmed by 2 bases and J by 3 bases, leaving 8 bases between them. Germline assignment: CDR1 SGHKS and CDR2 YYEKEE (reference sequence). The CDR3 DNA reads as TGTGCCAGCAGCTTATGGGTGGACTATGGCTACACCTTC. It translates to CASSLWVDYGYTF.

This clonotype was picked up a small number of times. Relative to the germline gene, one junction end is altered; a read error may explain this. This chain connects TRBV7-3 to TRBJ2-1; 7 nucleotides align to TRBD1. CDR1 and CDR2 from the germline V gene are SGHTA and FQGTGA. This CDR3 is 13 amino acids long. The CDR3: CASSPGTVHEQFF. CDR3 DNA: TGTGCCAGCAGCCCGGGGACAGTCCATGAGCAGTTTTTC.

V gene TRBV7-8 combines with J gene TRBJ1-2; 7 positions agree with TRBD1. The CDR3 totals 14 residues. The V gene's germline CDR1 is SGHVS and CDR2 FQNEAQ. V lost 2 bases and J lost 7; bases outside the gene matches: 7. CDR3 coding DNA: TGTGCCAGCAGCTTAATCGACAGGGAAGGTGGCTACACCTTC. It translates to CASSLIDREGGYTF.

The chain has TRBV7-6 and TRBJ1-6; no firm D call. This CDR3 comprises 16 residues. Germline V CDR1 and CDR2: SGHVS, FNYEAQ. Trimming shortened V by 0 bases and J by 6 bases, and 12 bases separated the two germline ends. In DNA, the CDR3 is TGTGCCAGCAGCTTAGCCCGGGCAGCTAGTAATTCACCCCTCCACTTT. Its translation: CASSLARAASNSPLHF.

As to this clonotype: At one end, the junction sequence differs from germline, possibly due to a read error. The chain joins TRBV6-5 to TRBJ2-5; 9 nucleotides line up with TRBD2. This CDR3 is built from 15 residues. The germline CDR1 and CDR2 sequences are MNHEY and SVGAGI. CDR3 amino acids: CDSSWNSGGQETQYF. The CDR3 bases are TGTGACAGCAGTTGGAATAGCGGGGGACAAGAGACCCAGTACTTC.

This clonotype was counted at least ten times. This chain links TRBV11-2 with TRBJ2-7; 7 positions agree with TRBD2. J gave up 1 base and V 3 bases, and 9 bases lay outside the gene matches. Germline lookup yields CDR1 SGHAT and CDR2 FQNNGV. The CDR3 loop spans 16 amino acids. CDR3 loop: CASSFPASGGSYEQYF. CDR3 DNA: TGTGCCAGCAGCTTCCCTGCTAGCGGTGGTTCCTACGAGCAGTACTTC. The complete variable domain, with remaining parts taken from reference TRBV11-2 and TRBJ2-7, reads EAGVAQSPRYKIIEKRQSVAFWCNPISGHATLYWYQQILGQGPKLLIQFQNNGVVDDSQLPKDRFSAERLKGVDSTLKIQPAKLEDSAVYLCASSFPASGGSYEQYFGPGTRLTVT.

The rearrangement links TRBV12-3 or TRBV12-4 to TRBJ2-5; D not resolved. This CDR3 comprises 14 residues. V dropped 6 bases and J dropped 0 bases, with 11 bases sitting between them. CDR3 protein: CASRQTVNQETQYF. The DNA for the CDR3 is TGTGCCAGCAGACAAACAGTAAACCAAGAGACCCAGTACTTC.

V usage is TRBV6-2 or TRBV6-3 and J usage is TRBJ2-1; TRBD1 agrees at 7 bases. CDR3 size: 16 residues. V dropped 2 bases and J dropped 5; count of bases not matched to a gene: 9. The germline V gene has CDR1 MNHEY and CDR2 SVGEGT. The CDR3 nucleotides are TGTGCCAGCAGTTACCCGGACAGGATATTAGACAATGAGCAGTTCTTC. This gives the protein CASSYPDRILDNEQFF.

CDR3 nucleotides: TGTGCCAGCAGCTCTGAGACAGGGGCTGCCTACGAGCAGTACTTC. Residues: CASSSETGAAYEQYF. This chain joins TRBV7-9 and TRBJ2-7; 8 nucleotides agree with TRBD1. The junction had 7 bases not matched to a gene; V was cut back by 4 bases and J by 2 bases. The germline CDR1 and CDR2 sequences are SEHNR and FQNEAQ (reference sequence). This CDR3 is built from 15 residues.

The chain recombines TRBV2 with TRBJ1-1, with D uncertain. V lost 8 bases to trimming and J lost 0 bases, with 19 bases between them. This CDR3 contains 16 residues. CDR1 is SNHLY and CDR2 is FYNNEI in the germline V gene. This chain's CDR3 is CASSSQGPNLNTEAFF. For the CDR3, the DNA is TGTGCCAGCTCAAGTCAAGGGCCCAATTTGAACACTGAAGCTTTCTTT.

In the case of this clonotype: Given a much more abundant clone one base away, this may be a read error. The chain carries TRBV6-1 and TRBJ2-7; D gene unclear. V shed 5 bases and J shed 3 bases, with 17 bases lying between them. Germline-derived CDR1 and CDR2 are MNHNS and SASEGT. This CDR3 region has 15 residues. CDR3 protein: CASSTTNLGSYEQYF. Here the CDR3 DNA reads TGTGCCAGCAGTACTACAAATTTGGGAAGCTACGAGCAGTACTTC.

The chain carries TRBV3-1 and TRBJ2-7; the D gene could be TRBD1 or TRBD2 (5 bases each). V shed 1 base and J shed 2 bases, with 12 bases lying between them. CDR3 size: 15 residues. From germline, CDR1 is LGHDT and CDR2 YNNKEL (reference sequence). CDR3 nucleotides: TGTGCCAGCAGCCAAGCCCTGGGACGAACCTACGAGCAGTACTTC. Its translation is CASSQALGRTYEQYF.

This sequence joins TRBV7-2 and TRBJ2-5; TRBD1 agrees at 9 bases. CDR1 is SGHTA and CDR2 is FQGNSA in the germline V gene. The CDR3 spans 15 residues. Unmatched junction bases numbered 13, after V lost 7 bases and J lost 7 bases. The CDR3: CASIPRQGVMGTQYF. The CDR3 DNA sequence: TGTGCCAGCATCCCTAGACAGGGGGTGATGGGGACCCAGTACTTC.

This clonotype was observed a handful of times. The genes are TRBV4-1 and TRBJ1-2, with D maybe TRBD1 (5 bases). The length of the CDR3 is 18 residues. Germline CDR1 and CDR2: MGHRA and YSYEKL. Trimming cost V 0 bases and J 4 bases, with 21 bases left between them. The CDR3 reads CASSQDGQGLLRAYGYTF. The CDR3, as DNA: TGCGCCAGCAGCCAAGATGGTCAGGGTCTCCTACGAGCCTATGGCTACACCTTC.

This clonotype was picked up many times. The chain joins TRBV7-9 to TRBJ1-3; the D is unclear. The CDR3 contains 19 residues. Trimming pared 0 bases from V and 0 bases from J, leaving 18 bases between. Per germline, CDR1 SEHNR and CDR2 FQNEAQ (reference sequence). In DNA form, the CDR3 reads TGTGCCAGCAGCTTAGCTGGGAAATCGGGTATGTTCTCTGGAAACACCATATATTTT. It yields the protein CASSLAGKSGMFSGNTIYF.

The genes are TRBV19 and TRBJ2-5, with D tentatively TRBD2 (6 bases). Germline V CDR1 and CDR2: LNHDA, SQIVND (reference sequence). Trimming shortened V by 3 bases and J by 2 bases, and 13 bases separated the two germline ends. The CDR3 length is 15 residues. The CDR3 DNA reads as TGTGCCAGTAGTATGCGGGGACGCCTGCAAGAGACCCAGTACTTC. It codes for CASSMRGRLQETQYF.

This clonotype has at least ten counts. V and J are TRBV7-9 and TRBJ2-1; D is ambiguous. Deletions cut 1 base from V and 5 bases from J, with 12 bases between. The CDR3 loop spans 15 amino acids. Germline lookup yields CDR1 SEHNR and CDR2 FQNEAQ (reference sequence). CDR3 DNA sequence: TGTGCCAGCAGCTTAGTCGGTCCGGAGCACAATGAGCAGTTCTTC. It translates to CASSLVGPEHNEQFF.

In the case of this clonotype: The CDR3 does not close with the conserved phenylalanine or tryptophan, likely indicating a read error. No DNA is shown, since the ends of the CDR3 on it are uncertain; the CDR3 is the one TCRdb lists. The chain recombines TRBV28 with TRBJ2-1; the D call in the table, TRBD2, was not verified against the DNA. The CDR3 region is 12 residues in length, termini included. Germline values: CDR1 MDHEN, CDR2 SYDVKM. CDR3 loop: CASGPQEGEPFC.

This clonotype was counted many times. This chain joins TRBV7-2 and TRBJ2-1, with D maybe TRBD1 (6 bases). Germline lookup yields CDR1 SGHTA and CDR2 FQGNSA. V was cut by 5 bases and J by 7 bases, with 15 bases left in between. The CDR3 totals 14 residues. CDR3 coding DNA: TGTGCCAGCAGCACCTCCCCAGGGGTGAATGAGCAGTTCTTC. It translates to CASSTSPGVNEQFF.

For this clonotype: One junction end does not reproduce the germline sequence, and a read error may be involved. The chain combines TRBV12-3 or TRBV12-4 with TRBJ2-3; no definite D call. The CDR3 spans 13 residues. The CDR3 sequence: CASSFLVADTKYF. The CDR3 region has the DNA TGTGCCAGCAGTTTTCTAGTTGCAGATACGAAGTATTTT.

The genes are TRBV9 and TRBJ2-3; 10 bases line up with TRBD2. The CDR3 extends over 18 amino acids. The germline gives CDR1 SGDLS, CDR2 YYNGEE. V gave up 3 bases and J gave up 6 bases; unmatched junction bases: 16. CDR3 loop: CASSARGVAGGRGDTQYF. The CDR3 DNA sequence: TGTGCCAGCAGCGCCCGGGGTGTAGCGGGGGGCCGCGGGGATACGCAGTATTTT.

There are a few counts of this clonotype. The J gene is TRBJ1-3, the V gene TRBV5-1; TRBD1 matches at 10 bases. Germline loops: CDR1 SGHRS, CDR2 YFSETQ. This CDR3 contains 18 residues. Trimming at V came to 0 bases and at J to 0 bases, leaving 6 bases not matched to a gene. The CDR3 reads CASSLDGTGAFSGNTIYF. Here the CDR3 DNA reads TGCGCCAGCAGCTTGGACGGGACAGGGGCCTTCTCTGGAAACACCATATATTTT.

In its sample, this clonotype was seen a few times. The chain is built from TRBV28 and TRBJ1-1; D remains unclear. This CDR3 has 12 amino acids. Germline loops: CDR1 MDHEN, CDR2 SYDVKM. The V end was cut by 0 bases, the J end by 10 bases, with 9 bases between. The CDR3 protein is CASSLWARRAFF. As DNA, the CDR3 is TGTGCCAGCAGTTTATGGGCCCGGCGAGCTTTCTTT.

The chain combines TRBV24-1 with TRBJ2-1, with TRBD2 matching over 8 bases. V was clipped by 4 bases and J by 4 bases; unmatched bases: 8. The CDR3 loop spans 16 amino acids. The germline V gene has CDR1 KGHDR and CDR2 SFDVKD. In nucleotides, the CDR3 is TGTGCCACCAGTGACCCCAGCGGGGGTGTTTACAATGAGCAGTTCTTC. It encodes CATSDPSGGVYNEQFF.